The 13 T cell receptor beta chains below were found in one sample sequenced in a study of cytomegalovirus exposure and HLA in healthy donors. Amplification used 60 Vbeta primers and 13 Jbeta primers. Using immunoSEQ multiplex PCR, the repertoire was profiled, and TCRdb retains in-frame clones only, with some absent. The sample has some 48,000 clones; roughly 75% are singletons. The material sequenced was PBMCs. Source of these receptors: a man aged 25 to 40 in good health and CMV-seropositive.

Written as DNA, the CDR3 is TGTGCCAGCAAAACCGGGTTTTTGACGGAGGATAATCAGCCCCAGCATTTT. Protein: CASKTGFLTEDNQPQHF. The V gene is TRBV2, the J gene TRBJ1-5; D gene ambiguous. The germline gives CDR1 SNHLY, CDR2 FYNNEI. Trimming removed 7 bases from V and 4 bases from J, with 23 bases in between. This CDR3 has 17 residues.

The CDR3: CASSPWGPPYNEQFF. CDR3 coding DNA: TGTGCCAGCAGCCCTTGGGGCCCTCCCTACAATGAGCAGTTCTTC. The chain has TRBV9 and TRBJ2-1; D is possibly TRBD1 (5 bases). This CDR3 contains 15 residues. Germline values: CDR1 SGDLS, CDR2 YYNGEE. V was cut by 4 bases and J by 2 bases, with 13 bases left in between.

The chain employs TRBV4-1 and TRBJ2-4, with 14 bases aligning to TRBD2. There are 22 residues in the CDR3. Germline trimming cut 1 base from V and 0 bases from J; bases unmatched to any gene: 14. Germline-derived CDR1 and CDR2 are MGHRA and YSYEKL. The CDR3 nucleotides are TGCGCCAGCAGCCAAGGGAGTGGCCGGACTAGCGGGGGGCCTGGAGCCAAAAACATTCAGTACTTC. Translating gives CASSQGSGRTSGGPGAKNIQYF.

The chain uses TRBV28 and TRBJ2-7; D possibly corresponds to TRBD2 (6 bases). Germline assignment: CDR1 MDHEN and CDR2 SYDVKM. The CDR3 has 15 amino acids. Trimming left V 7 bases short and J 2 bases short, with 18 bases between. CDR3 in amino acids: CASILGGSGTYEQYF. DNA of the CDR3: TGTGCCAGCATCCTGGGGGGATCGGGCACCTACGAGCAGTACTTC.

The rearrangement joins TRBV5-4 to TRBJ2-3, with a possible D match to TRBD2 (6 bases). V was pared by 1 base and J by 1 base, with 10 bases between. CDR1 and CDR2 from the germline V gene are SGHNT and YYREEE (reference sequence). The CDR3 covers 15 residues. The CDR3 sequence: CASSLRGGGTDTQYF. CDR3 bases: TGTGCCAGCAGCTTGAGGGGCGGGGGCACAGATACGCAGTATTTT.

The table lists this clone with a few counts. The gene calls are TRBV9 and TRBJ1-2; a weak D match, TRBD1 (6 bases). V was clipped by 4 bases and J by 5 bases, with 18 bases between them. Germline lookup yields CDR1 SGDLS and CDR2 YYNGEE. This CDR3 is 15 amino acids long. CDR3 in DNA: TGTGCCAGCAGCAATGGACAGTCCCGAACATATGGCTACACCTTC. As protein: CASSNGQSRTYGYTF.

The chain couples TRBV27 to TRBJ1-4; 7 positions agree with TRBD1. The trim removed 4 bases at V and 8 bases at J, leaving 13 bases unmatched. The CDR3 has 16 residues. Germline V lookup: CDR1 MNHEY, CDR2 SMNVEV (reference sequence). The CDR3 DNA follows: TGTGCCAGCAGTTCGCCTCGACAGGGTACGAGCGAAAAACTGTTTTTT. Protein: CASSSPRQGTSEKLFF.

The CDR3 DNA is TGCGCCAGCAGCTTGGCAGGGGGGATCTCTGGAAACACCATATATTTT. Amino acid sequence: CASSLAGGISGNTIYF. J is TRBJ1-3 and V is TRBV5-1; 7 nucleotides align to TRBD1. The CDR3 totals 16 residues. The V and J ends lost 0 bases and 0 bases, in that order; junction bases with no gene match: 3. The germline CDR1 and CDR2 sequences are SGHRS and YFSETQ.

The CDR3 region is CASSSRDRVYNEQFF. CDR3 sequence (DNA): TGTGCCAGCAGCTCCCGGGACAGGGTCTACAATGAGCAGTTCTTC. The chain carries TRBV5-4 and TRBJ2-1, with TRBD1 identical over 9 bases. There are 15 residues in the CDR3. With V trimmed by 3 bases and J by 3 bases, 4 bases remained unmatched. Germline-derived CDR1 and CDR2 are SGHNT and YYREEE (reference sequence).

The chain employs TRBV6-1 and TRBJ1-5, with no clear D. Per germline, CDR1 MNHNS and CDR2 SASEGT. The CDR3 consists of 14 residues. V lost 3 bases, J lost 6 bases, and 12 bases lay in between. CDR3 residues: CASSDSQSRQPQHF. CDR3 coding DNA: TGTGCCAGCAGTGATTCACAGAGCCGTCAGCCCCAGCATTTT.

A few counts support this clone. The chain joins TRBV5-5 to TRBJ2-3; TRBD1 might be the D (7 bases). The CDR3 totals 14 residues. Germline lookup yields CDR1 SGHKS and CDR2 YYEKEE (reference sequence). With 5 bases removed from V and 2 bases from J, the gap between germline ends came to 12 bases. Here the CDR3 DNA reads TGTGCCAGCAGTCGACAGGGACTCACAGATACGCAGTATTTT. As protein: CASSRQGLTDTQYF.

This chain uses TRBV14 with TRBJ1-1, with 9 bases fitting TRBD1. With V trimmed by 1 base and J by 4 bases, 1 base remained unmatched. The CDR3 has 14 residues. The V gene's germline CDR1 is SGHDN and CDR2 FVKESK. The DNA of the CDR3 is TGTGCCAGCAGCCAAGCGACAGGGGGCACTGAAGCTTTCTTT. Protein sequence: CASSQATGGTEAFF.

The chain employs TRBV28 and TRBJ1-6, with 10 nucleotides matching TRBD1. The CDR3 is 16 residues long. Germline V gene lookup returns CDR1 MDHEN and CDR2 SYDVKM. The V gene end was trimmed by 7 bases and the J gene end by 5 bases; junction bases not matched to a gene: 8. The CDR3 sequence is CASTSRDRGNNSPLHF. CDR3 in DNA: TGTGCCAGCACGTCAAGGGACAGGGGAAATAATTCACCCCTCCACTTT.